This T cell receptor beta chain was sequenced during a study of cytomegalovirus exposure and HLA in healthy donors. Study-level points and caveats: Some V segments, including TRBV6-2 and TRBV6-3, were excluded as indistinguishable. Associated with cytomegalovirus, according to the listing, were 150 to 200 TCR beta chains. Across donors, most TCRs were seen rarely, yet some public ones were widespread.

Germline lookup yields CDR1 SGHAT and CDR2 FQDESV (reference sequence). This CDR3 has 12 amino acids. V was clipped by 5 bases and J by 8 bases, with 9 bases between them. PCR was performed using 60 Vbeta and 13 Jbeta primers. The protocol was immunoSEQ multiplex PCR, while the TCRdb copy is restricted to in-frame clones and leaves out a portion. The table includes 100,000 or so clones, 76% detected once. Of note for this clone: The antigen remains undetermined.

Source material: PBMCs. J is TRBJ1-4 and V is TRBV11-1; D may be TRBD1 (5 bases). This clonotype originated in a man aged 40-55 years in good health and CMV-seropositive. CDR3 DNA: TGTGCCAGCAGCGTAGACAGAGAAAAACTGTTTTTT. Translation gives CASSVDREKLFF.